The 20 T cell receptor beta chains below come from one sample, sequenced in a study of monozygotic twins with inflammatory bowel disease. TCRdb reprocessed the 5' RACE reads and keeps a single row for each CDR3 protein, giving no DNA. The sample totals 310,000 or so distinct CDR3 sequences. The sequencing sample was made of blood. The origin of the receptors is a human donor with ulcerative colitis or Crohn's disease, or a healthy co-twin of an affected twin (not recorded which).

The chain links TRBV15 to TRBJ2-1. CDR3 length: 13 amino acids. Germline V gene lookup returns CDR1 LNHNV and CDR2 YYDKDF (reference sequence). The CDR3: CATRLTYENEQFF.

CDR3 sequence reads: CASSQADRSWGYTF. V and J are TRBV4-1 and TRBJ1-2. The CDR3 length is 14 residues. Germline V CDR1 and CDR2: MGHRA, YSYEKL.

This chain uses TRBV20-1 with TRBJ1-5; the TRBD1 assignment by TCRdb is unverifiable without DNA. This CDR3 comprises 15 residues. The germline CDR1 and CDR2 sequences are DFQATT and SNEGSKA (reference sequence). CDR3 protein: CSAREHGAGNQPQHF.

This CDR3 is CASSFGGLNTEAFF. The chain is built from TRBV27 and TRBJ1-1; TCRdb returns TRBD1, unconfirmable since there is no DNA. This CDR3 contains 14 residues. Germline CDR1 reads MNHEY; CDR2 reads SMNVEV (reference sequence).

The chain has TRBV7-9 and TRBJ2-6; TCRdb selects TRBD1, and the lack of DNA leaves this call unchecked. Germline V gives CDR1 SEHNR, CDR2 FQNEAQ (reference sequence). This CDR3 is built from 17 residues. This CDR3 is CASSGRQVGSGANVLTF.

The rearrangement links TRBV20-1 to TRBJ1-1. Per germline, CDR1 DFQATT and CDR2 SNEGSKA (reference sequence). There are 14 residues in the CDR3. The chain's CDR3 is CSAQGLDYSTVAFF.

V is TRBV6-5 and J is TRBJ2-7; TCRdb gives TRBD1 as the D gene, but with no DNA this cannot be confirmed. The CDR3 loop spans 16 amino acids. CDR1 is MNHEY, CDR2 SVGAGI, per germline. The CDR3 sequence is CASSYLGTVPSYEQYF.

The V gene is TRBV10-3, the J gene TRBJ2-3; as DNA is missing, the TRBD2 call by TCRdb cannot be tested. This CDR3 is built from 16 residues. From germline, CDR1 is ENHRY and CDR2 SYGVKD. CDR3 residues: CATAVTSGGITDTQYF.

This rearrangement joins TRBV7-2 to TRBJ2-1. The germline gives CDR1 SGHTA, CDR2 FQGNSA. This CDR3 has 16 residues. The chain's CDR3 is CASSLAGGTGYNEQFF.

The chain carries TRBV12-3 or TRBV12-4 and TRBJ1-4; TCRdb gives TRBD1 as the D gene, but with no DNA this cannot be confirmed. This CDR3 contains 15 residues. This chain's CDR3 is CASSYGQGVGGKLFF.

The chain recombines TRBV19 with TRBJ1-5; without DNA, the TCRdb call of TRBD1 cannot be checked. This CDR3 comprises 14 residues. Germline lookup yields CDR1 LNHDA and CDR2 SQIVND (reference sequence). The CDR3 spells CASSSSTGTPPQHF.

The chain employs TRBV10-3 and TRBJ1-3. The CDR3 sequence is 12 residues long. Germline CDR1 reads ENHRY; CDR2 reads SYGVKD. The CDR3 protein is CAISEAGNTIYF.

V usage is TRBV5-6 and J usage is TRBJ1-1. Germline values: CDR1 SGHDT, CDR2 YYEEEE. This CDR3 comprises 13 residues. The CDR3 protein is CASSRDFSTEAFF.

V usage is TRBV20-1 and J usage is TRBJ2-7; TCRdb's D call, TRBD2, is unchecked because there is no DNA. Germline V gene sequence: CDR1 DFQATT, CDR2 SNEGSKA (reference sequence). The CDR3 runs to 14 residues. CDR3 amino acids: CSAREASGIYEQYF.

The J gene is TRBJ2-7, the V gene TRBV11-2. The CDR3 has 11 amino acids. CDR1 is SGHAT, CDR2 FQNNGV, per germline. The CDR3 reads CASSLTAEQYF.

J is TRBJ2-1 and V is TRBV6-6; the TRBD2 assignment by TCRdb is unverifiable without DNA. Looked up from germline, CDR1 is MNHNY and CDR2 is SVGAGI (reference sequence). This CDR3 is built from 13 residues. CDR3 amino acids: CASSLAGGSEQFF.

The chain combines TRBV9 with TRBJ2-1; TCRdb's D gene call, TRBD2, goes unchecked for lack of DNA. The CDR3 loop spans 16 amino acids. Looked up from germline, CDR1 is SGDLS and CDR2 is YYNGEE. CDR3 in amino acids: CASSVGLAGGTNEQFF.

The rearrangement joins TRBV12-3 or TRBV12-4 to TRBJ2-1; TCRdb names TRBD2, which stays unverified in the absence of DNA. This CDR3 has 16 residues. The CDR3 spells CASSLATGSGSNEQFF.

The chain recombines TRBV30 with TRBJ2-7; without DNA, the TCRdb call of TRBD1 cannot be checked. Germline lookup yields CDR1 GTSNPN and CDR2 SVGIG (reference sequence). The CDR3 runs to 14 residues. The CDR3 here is CAWSTGGASYEQYF. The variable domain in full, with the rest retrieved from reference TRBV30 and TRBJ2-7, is SQTIHQWPATLVQPVGSPLSLECTVEGTSNPNLYWYRQAAGRGLQLLFYSVGIGQISSEVPQNLSASRPQDRQFILSSKKLLLSDSGFYLCAWSTGGASYEQYFGPGTRLTVT.

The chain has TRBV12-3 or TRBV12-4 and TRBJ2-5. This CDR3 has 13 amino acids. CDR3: CASSLSRKETQYF.